This T cell receptor (beta chain) is drawn from a study of identical twins. Broader study findings: Twins' excess sharing was less marked for out-of-frame beta sequences.

This clonotype appeared many times. Its antigen is unknown. The CDR3 is made up of 17 amino acids. V dropped 6 bases and J dropped 5; count of bases not matched to a gene: 13. A universal primer site came from template switching; cDNA carried unique molecular identifiers. From the 5' RACE reads, TCRdb called clonotypes with MiXCR, one entry per CDR3 protein. The sample shows roughly 230,000 distinct CDR3 sequences, around 8.8% of them seen only once. The sample also formed part of further work on yellow fever vaccine responses in identical twins. This second study notes: Twins reportedly appeared to share part of their vaccine T cell response while keeping part individual.

The rearrangement joins TRBV12-3 or TRBV12-4 to TRBJ2-3, with 11 nucleotides matching TRBD1. Sequenced material: CD8+ T cells sorted from blood. This clonotype was sampled from a woman younger than 30 in good health. The CDR3 region is CASSPAGQGARLDTQYF. In DNA form, the CDR3 reads TGTGCCAGCAGCCCAGCAGGACAGGGGGCGAGGCTAGATACGCAGTATTTT.